This T cell receptor beta chain derives from a study of control samples from healthy donors and cancer patients. The CDR3 contains 13 residues. Trimming at V came to 6 bases and at J to 6 bases, leaving 4 bases not matched to a gene. The repertoire was sequenced with immunoSEQ multiplex PCR; TCRdb's copy has only in-frame clones and lacks some. The sample records about 150,000 clones, about 93% being singletons. This sequence joins TRBV12-3 or TRBV12-4 and TRBJ2-2, with 7 positions matching TRBD2. The receptor's source is a middle-aged man in good health. Sequencing was carried out using blood. The chain's CDR3 is CASRLSGAGELFF. DNA of the CDR3: TGTGCCAGCAGACTCAGCGGGGCCGGGGAGCTGTTTTTT.